Sequencing of this T cell receptor beta chain was carried out in a study of blood T cell repertoires in COVID-19. Study at large: The United States, Italy and Spain were the sources of the acute and convalescent COVID-19 samples. PBMCs, B-cell-depleted T cells, or T cells were the source of the cDNA or gDNA that made up the material.

With 5 bases removed from V and 1 base from J, the gap between germline ends came to 8 bases. The CDR3 runs to 14 residues. Germline CDR1 and CDR2: LNHDA and SQIVND (reference sequence). Source study methods: Nucleated cell counts were estimated from reference gene primer amplification. The assay was immunoSEQ multiplex PCR, and TCRdb's table has in-frame clones only and misses some. That table furnishes V, J and clone size, whereas the DNA furnished D and trimming. The sample comprises over 80,000 clones, around 87% of which are singletons, and just under 20% rests with the top ten. V and J are TRBV19 and TRBJ2-2; no firm D call. The receptor comes from a human donor in a cohort sampled during active COVID-19. The specimen sequenced was peripheral blood. CDR3 coding DNA: TGTGCCAGTAGTGGTAACAGGAACACCGGGGAGCTGTTTTTT. This gives the protein CASSGNRNTGELFF.